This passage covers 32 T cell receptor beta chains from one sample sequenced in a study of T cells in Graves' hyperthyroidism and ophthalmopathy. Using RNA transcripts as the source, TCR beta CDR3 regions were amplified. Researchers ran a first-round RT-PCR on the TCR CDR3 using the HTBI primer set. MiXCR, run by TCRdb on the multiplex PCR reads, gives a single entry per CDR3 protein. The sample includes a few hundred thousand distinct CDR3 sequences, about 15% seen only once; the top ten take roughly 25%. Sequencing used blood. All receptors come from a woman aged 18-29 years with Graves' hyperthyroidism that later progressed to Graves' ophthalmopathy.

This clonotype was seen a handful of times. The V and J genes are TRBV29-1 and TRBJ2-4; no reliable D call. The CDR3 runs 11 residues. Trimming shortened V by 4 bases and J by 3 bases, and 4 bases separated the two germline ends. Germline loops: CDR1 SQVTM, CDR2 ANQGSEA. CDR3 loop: CSVGHKNIQYF. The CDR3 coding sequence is TGCAGCGTTGGACACAAAAACATTCAGTACTTC.

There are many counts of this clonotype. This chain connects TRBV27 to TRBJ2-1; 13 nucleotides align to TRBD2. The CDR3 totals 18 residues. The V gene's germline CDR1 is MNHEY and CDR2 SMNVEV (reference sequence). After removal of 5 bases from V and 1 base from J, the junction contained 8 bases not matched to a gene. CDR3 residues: CASSPKTGLAGSYNEQFF. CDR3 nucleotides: TGTGCCAGCAGTCCAAAAACGGGACTAGCGGGATCCTACAATGAGCAGTTCTTC.

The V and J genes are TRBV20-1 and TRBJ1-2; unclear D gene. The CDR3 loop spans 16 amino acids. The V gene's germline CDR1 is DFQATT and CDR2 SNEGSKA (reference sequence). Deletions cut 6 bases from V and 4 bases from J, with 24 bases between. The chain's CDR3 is CSAYPRAFTLSYGYTF. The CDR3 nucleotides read TGCAGTGCCTATCCCCGGGCCTTCACCCTCTCCTATGGCTACACCTTC.

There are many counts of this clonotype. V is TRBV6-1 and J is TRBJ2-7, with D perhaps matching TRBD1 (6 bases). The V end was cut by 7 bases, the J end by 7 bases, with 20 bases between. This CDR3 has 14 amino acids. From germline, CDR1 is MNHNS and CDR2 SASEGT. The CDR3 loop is CASIARRRGDEQYF. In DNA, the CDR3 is TGTGCCAGCATCGCCCGGCGCAGGGGTGATGAGCAGTACTTC.

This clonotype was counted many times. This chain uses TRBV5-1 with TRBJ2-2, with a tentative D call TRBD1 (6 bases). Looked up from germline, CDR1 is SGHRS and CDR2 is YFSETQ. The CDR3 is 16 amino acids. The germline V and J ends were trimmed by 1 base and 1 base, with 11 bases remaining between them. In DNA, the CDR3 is TGCGCCAGCAGCTTGAGGGCCAGGGGGAACACCGGGGAGCTGTTTTTT. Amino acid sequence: CASSLRARGNTGELFF.

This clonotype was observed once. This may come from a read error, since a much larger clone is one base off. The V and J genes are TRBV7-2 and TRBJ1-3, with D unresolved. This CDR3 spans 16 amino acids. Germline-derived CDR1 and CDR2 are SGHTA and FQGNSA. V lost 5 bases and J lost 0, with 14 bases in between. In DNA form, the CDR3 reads TGTGCCAGCAGCCTGGTAGGACGGACCTCTGGAAACACCATATATTTT. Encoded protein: CASSLVGRTSGNTIYF.

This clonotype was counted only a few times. The CDR3 DNA follows: TGTGCCAGCAGTCCTTCCGGACCCCGGCCCTGGCAGTACTTC. This codes for CASSPSGPRPWQYF. The genes are TRBV25-1 and TRBJ2-7, with unresolved D. V was pared by 5 bases and J by 9 bases, with 20 bases between. The CDR3 consists of 14 residues. Germline values: CDR1 MGHDK, CDR2 SYGVNS.

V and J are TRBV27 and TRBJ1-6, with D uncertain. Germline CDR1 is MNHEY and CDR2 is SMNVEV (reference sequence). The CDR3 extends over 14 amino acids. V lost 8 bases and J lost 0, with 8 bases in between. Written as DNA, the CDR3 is TGTGCCAGCCAAGCCAGCTCCTATAATTCACCCCTCCACTTT. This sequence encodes CASQASSYNSPLHF.

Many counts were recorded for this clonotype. For the CDR3, the DNA is TGTGCCACCGGGACTGGTAGTGGCAATGAGCAGTTCTTC. Its translation: CATGTGSGNEQFF. The chain combines TRBV28 with TRBJ2-1, with D maybe TRBD2 (6 bases). The germline V gene encodes CDR1 MDHEN and CDR2 SYDVKM. The ends were cut back, 10 bases at V and 6 bases at J, with 16 bases in the middle. This CDR3 has 13 residues.

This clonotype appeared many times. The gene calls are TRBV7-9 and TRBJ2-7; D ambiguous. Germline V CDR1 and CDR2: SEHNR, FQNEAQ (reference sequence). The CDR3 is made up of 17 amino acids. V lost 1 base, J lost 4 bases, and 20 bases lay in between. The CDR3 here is CASSLVEGSEFVYEQYF. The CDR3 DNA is TGTGCCAGCAGCTTAGTAGAAGGGTCAGAATTCGTGTACGAGCAGTACTTC.

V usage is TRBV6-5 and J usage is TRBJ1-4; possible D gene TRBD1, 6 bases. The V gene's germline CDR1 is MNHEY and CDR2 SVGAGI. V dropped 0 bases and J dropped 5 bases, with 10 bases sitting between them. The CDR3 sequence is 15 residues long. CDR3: CASSYSGGWNEKLFF. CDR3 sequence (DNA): TGTGCCAGCAGTTACTCAGGGGGTTGGAATGAAAAACTGTTTTTT.

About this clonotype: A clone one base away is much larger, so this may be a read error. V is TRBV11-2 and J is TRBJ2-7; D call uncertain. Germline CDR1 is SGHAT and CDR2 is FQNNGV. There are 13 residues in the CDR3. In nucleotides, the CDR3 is TGTGCCGGCAGCTTAGATCGGCTCAGAGAGCAGTACTTC. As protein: CAGSLDRLREQYF.

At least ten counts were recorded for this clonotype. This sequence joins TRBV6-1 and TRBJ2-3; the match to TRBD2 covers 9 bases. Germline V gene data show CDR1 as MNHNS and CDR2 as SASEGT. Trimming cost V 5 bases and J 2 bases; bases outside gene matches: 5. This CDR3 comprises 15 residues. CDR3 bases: TGTGCCAGCAGTCTTACTAGCGGGCCCACAGATACGCAGTATTTT. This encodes CASSLTSGPTDTQYF.

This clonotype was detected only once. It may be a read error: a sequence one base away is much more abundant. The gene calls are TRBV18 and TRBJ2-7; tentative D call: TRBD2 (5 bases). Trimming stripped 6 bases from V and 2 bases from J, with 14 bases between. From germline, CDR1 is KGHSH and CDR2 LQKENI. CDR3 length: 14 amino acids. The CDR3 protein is CASSPREQTYEQYF. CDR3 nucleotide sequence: TGTGCCAGCTCTCCAAGGGAGCAGACCTACGAGCAGTACTTC.

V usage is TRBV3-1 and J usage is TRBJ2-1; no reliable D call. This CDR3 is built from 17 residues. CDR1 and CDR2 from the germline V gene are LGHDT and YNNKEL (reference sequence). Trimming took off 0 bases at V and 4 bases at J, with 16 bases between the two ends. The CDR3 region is CASSQEDSEEVYNEQFF. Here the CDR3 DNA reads TGTGCCAGCAGCCAAGAGGATTCGGAAGAGGTGTACAATGAGCAGTTCTTC.

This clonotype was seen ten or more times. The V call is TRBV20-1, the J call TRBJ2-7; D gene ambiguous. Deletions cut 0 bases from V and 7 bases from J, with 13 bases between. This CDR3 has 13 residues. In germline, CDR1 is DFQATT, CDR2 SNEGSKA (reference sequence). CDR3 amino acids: CSARDRGPEEQYF. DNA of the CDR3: TGCAGTGCTAGAGATCGCGGCCCTGAGGAGCAGTACTTC.

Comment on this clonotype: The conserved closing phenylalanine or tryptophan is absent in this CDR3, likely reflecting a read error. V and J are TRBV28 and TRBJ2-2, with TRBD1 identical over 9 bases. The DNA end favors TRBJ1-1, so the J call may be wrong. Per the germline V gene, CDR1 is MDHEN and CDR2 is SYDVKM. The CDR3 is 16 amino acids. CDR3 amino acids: CASQRVGGQGSQGAFL. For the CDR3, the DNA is TGTGCCAGCCAGCGTGTGGGGGGACAGGGTTCACAGGGAGCTTTCCTT.

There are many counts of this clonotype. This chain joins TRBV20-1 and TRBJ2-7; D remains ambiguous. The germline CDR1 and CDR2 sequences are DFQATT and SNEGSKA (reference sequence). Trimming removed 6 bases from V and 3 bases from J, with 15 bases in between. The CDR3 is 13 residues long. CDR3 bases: TGCAGTGCATCAGACGACCCCGTCTACGAGCAGTACTTC. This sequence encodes CSASDDPVYEQYF.

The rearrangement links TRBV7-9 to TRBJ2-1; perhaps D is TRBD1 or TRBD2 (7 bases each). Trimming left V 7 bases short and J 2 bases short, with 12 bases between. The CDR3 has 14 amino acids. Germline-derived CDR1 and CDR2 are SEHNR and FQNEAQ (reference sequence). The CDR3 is CASTSGGAYNEQFF. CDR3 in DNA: TGTGCCAGCACCTCAGGGGGGGCCTACAATGAGCAGTTCTTC.

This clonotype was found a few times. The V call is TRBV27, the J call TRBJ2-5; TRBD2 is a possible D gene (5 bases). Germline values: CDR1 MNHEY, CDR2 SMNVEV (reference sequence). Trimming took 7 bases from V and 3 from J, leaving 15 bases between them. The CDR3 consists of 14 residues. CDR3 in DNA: TGTGCCAGCACTCGACGAGGGCAGGAAGAGACCCAGTACTTC. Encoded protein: CASTRRGQEETQYF.

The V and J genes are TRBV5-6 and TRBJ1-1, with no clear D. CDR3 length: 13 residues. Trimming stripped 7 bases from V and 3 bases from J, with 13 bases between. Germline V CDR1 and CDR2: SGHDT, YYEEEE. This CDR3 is CASSFTGYTEAFF. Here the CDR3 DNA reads TGTGCCAGCTCCTTCACCGGTTACACTGAAGCTTTCTTT.

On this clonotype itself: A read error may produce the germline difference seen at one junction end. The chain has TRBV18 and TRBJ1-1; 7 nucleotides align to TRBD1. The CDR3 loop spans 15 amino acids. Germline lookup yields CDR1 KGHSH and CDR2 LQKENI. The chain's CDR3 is CASRWPTGPNTEVFF. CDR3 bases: TGTGCCAGCCGTTGGCCGACAGGGCCGAACACTGAAGTTTTCTTT.

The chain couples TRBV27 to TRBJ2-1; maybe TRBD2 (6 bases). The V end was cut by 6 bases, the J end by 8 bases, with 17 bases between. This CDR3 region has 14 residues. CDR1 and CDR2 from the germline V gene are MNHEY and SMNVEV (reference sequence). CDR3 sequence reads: CASRWGLPADEQFF. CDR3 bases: TGTGCCAGCAGATGGGGACTCCCCGCCGATGAGCAGTTCTTC.

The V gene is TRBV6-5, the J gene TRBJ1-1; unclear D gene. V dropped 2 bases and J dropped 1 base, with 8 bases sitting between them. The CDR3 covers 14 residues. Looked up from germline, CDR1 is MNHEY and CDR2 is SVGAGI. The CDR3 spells CASSYRAGNTEAFF. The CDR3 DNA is TGTGCCAGCAGTTACAGGGCAGGGAACACTGAAGCTTTCTTT.

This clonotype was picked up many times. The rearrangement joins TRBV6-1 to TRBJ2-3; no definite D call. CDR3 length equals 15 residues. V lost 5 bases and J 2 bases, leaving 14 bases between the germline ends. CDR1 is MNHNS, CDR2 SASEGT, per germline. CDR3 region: CASSLSARTTDTQYF. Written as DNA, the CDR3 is TGTGCCAGCAGTTTGTCTGCGCGGACCACAGATACGCAGTATTTT.

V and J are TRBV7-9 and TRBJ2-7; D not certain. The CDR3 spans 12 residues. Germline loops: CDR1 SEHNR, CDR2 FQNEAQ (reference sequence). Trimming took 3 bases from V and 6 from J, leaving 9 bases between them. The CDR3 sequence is CASSLTEVEQYF. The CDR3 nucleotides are TGTGCCAGCAGCTTGACGGAAGTCGAGCAGTACTTC.

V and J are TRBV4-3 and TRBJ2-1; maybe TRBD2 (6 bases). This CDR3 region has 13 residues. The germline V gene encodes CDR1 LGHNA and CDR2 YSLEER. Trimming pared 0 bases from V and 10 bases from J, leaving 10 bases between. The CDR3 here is CASSQDFAGEQFF. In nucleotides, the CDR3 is TGCGCCAGCAGCCAAGATTTTGCGGGGGAGCAGTTCTTC.

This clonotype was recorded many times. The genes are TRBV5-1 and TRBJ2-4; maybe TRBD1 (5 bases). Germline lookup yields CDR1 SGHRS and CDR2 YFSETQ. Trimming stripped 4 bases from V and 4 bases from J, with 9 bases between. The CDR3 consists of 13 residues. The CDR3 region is CASSADSKNIQYF. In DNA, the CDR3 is TGCGCCAGCAGCGCCGACAGTAAAAACATTCAGTACTTC. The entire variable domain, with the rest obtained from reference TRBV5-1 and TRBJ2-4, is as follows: KAGVTQTPRYLIKTRGQQVTLSCSPISGHRSVSWYQQTPGQGLQFLFEYFSETQRNKGNFPGRFSGRQFSNSRSEMNVSTLELGDSALYLCASSADSKNIQYFGAGTRLSVL.

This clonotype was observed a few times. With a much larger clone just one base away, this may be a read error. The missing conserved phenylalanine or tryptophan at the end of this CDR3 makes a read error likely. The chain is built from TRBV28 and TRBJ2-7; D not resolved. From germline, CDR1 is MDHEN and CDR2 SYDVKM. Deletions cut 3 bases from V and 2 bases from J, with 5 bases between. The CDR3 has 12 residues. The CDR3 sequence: CASSFTAYEQYL. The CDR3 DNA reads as TGTGCCAGCAGTTTTACCGCCTACGAGCAGTACCTC.

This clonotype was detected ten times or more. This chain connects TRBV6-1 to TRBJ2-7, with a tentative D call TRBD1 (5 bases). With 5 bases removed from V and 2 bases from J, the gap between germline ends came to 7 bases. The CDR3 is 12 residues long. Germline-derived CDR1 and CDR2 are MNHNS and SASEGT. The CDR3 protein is CASSQGTYEQYF. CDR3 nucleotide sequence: TGTGCCAGCAGTCAGGGAACCTACGAGCAGTACTTC.

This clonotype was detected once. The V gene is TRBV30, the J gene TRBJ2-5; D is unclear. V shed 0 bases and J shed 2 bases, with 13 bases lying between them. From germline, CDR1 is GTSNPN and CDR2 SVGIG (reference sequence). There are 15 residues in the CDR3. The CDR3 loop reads CAWSVVSPDQETQYF. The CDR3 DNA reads TGTGCCTGGAGTGTAGTCTCTCCAGATCAAGAGACCCAGTACTTC.

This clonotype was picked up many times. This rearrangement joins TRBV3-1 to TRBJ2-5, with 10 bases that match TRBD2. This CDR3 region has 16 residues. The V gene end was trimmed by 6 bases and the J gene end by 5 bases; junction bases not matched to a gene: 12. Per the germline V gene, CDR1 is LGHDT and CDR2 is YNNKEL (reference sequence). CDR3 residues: CASSQRLAGVVETQYF. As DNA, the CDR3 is TGTGCCAGCAGTCAACGGCTAGCGGGAGTAGTGGAGACCCAGTACTTC.